This T cell receptor (beta chain) appears in the sequencing data of a study of shared clonotypes between healthy human individuals. Turning to the study itself: Each donor's CD4 naive and CD4 memory cells filled three plates apiece, CD8 naive two, and CD8 memory one.

This CDR3 is built from 15 residues. The germline CDR1 and CDR2 sequences are SGHTS and YDEGEE. Trimming removed 1 base at V and 6 bases at J, with 11 bases between. TCRdb's copy holds only in-frame clones and misses some; the assay was immunoSEQ multiplex PCR. The sample gives under 2,000,000 clones, about 95% of which show up once; 1.2% is in the top ten. Naive CD8 cells were CD45RO-negative, positively selected for CCR7, excluding terminally differentiated effector memory CD45RA+ cells. All donors were healthy HIV-negative adults lacking recent acute infections or vaccinations. Sequenced material: naive CD8+ T cells sorted from blood. V usage is TRBV5-8 and J usage is TRBJ1-6; D gene uncertain. This clonotype was obtained from a man aged 18-30 years in good health. CDR3 DNA sequence: TGTGCCAGCAGCTTGCTGCACCCTGGTAATTCACCCCTCCACTTT. It encodes CASSLLHPGNSPLHF.